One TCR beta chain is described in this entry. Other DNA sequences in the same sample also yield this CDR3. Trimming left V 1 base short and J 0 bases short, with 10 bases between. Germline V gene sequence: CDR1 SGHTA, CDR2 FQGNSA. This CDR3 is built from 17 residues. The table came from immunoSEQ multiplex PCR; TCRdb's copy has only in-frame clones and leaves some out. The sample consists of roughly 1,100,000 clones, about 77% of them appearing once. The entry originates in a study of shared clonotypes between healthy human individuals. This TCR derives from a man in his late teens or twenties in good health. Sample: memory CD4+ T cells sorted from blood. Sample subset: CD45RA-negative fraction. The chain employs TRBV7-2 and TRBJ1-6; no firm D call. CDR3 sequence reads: CASSLGTGSSYNSPLHF. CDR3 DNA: TGTGCCAGCAGCTTAGGGACGGGAAGCTCCTATAATTCACCCCTCCACTTT.